A selection of T cell receptor beta chains follows, all from one sample in a study of sequential checkpoint blockade in melanoma. The method was immunoSEQ multiplex PCR; TCRdb's version includes in-frame clones alone and lacks a portion of them. This table has over 10,000 clones, around a fifth appearing once. The sample in question was tumor tissue (inferred from file names), obtained from a patient given nivolumab and ipilimumab in sequence. These TCRs come from a human donor with melanoma. Both conserved end residues are trimmed from each CDR3. A D gene is named only where the DNA matches it firmly.

V: TRBV5-1
D: NA
CDR3: ASSLGTQTSTDTQY

V: TRBV6-8
D: NA
CDR3: ASSYSMVASGETQY

V: TRBV11-3
D: NA
CDR3: ASSHARDGITEAF

V: TRBV14
D: TRBD1
CDR3: ASSRDSLMYEQY

V: TRBV6-1
D: NA
CDR3: ASSETGRNQPQH

V: TRBV6-8
D: NA
CDR3: ASSYAGVTATNEKLF

V: TRBV6-8
D: NA
CDR3: ASSQGLGSGYT

V: TRBV6-8
D: NA
CDR3: ASSYSNPGATDTQY

V: TRBV5-1
D: NA
CDR3: ASSLEGYRYEQY

V: TRBV6-8
D: TRBD1
CDR3: ASSTLRQGGNTEAF

V: TRBV11-3
D: NA
CDR3: ASSPGRTSSGNTIY

V: TRBV18
D: NA
CDR3: ASSPAVIENQGYGYT

V: TRBV9
D: TRBD2
CDR3: ASSVEGGSSYNEQF

V: TRBV5-1
D: NA
CDR3: ASSLVTGENIQY

V: TRBV29-1
D: TRBD2
CDR3: SVGSGGAADTQY

V: TRBV11-3
D: TRBD1
CDR3: ASSSLTGVGSPLH